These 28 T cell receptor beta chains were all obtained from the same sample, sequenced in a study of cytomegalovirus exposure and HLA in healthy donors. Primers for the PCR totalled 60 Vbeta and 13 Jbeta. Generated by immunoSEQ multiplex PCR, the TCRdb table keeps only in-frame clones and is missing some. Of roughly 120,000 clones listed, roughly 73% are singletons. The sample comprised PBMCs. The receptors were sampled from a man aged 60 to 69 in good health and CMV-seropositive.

Here the CDR3 DNA reads TGTGCCAGCAGCGTCGGACAGGTTAAAAACATTCAGTACTTC. Translation gives CASSVGQVKNIQYF. This sequence joins TRBV9 and TRBJ2-4, with 7 bases lining up with TRBD1. Germline CDR1 is SGDLS and CDR2 is YYNGEE. V was pared by 2 bases and J by 4 bases, with 3 bases of the junction left unmatched. This CDR3 spans 14 amino acids.

The CDR3 loop reads CAISTGTGNGYTF. For the CDR3, the DNA is TGTGCCATCAGCACCGGGACAGGCAATGGCTACACCTTC. The gene calls are TRBV10-3 and TRBJ1-2; 8 bases are a match to TRBD1. The junction had 6 bases not matched to a gene; V was cut back by 6 bases and J by 6 bases. CDR1 and CDR2 from the germline V gene are ENHRY and SYGVKD. The CDR3 has 13 amino acids.

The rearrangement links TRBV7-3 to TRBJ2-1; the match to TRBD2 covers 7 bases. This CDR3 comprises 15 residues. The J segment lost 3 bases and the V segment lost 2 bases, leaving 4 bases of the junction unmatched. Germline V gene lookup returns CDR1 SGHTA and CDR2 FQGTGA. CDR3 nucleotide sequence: TGTGCCAGCAGCTTAGGCCTAGCGGACTACAATGAGCAGTTCTTC. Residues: CASSLGLADYNEQFF.

The CDR3 protein is CASSFSRAGYTF. CDR3 nucleotides: TGTGCCAGCAGCTTTTCGAGGGCAGGCTACACCTTC. This rearrangement joins TRBV13 to TRBJ1-2; no reliable D call. Trimming left V 3 bases short and J 8 bases short, with 10 bases between. Per germline, CDR1 PRHDT and CDR2 FYEKMQ (reference sequence). The CDR3 totals 12 residues.

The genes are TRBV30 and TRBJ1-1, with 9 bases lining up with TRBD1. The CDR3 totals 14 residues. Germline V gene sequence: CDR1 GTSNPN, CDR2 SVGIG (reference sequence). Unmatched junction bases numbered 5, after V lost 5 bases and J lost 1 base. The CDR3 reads CAWETGGRNTEAFF. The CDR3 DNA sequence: TGTGCCTGGGAAACAGGGGGCCGGAACACTGAAGCTTTCTTT.

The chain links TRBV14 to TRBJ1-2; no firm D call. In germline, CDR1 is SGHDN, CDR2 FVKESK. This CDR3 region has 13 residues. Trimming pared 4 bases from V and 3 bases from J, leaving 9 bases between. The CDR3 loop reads CASSRGPYYGYTF. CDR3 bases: TGTGCCAGCAGCCGCGGGCCCTACTATGGCTACACCTTC.

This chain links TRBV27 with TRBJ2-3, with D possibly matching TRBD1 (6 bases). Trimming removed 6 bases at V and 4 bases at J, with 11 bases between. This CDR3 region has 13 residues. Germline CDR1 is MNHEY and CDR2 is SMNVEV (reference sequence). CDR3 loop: CASRRTGPDTQYF. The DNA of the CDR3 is TGTGCCAGCAGACGCACAGGGCCAGATACGCAGTATTTT.

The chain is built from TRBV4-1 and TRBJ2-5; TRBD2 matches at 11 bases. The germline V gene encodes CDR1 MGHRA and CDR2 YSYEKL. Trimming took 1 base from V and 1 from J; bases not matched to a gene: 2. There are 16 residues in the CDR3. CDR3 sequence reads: CASSQGGLAVQETQYF. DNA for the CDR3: TGCGCCAGCAGCCAAGGGGGACTAGCGGTCCAAGAGACCCAGTACTTC.

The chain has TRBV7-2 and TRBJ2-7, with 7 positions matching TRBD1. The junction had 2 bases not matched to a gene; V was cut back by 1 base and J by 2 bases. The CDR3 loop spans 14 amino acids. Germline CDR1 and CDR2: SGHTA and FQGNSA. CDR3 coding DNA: TGTGCCAGCAGCTTAGGGACAGGCGCCTACGAGCAGTACTTC. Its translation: CASSLGTGAYEQYF.

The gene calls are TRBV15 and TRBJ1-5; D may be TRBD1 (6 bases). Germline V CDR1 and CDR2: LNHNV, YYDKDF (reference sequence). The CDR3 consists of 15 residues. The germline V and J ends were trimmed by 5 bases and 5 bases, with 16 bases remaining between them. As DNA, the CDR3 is TGTGCCACCAGCCATGCCTTAGGGGGTTATCAGCCCCAGCATTTT. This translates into CATSHALGGYQPQHF.

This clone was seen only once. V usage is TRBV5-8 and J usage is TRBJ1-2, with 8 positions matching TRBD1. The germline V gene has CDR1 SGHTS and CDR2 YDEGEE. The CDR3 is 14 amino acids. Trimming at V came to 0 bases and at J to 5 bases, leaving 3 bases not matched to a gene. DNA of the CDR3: TGTGCCAGCAGCTTGGACAGGGGGACGTATGGCTACACCTTC. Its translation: CASSLDRGTYGYTF. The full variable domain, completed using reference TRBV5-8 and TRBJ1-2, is EAGVTQSPTHLIKTRGQQATLRCSPISGHTSVYWYQQALGLGLQFLLWYDEGEERNRGNFPPRFSGRQFPNYSSELNVNALELEDSALYLCASSLDRGTYGYTFGSGTRLTVV.

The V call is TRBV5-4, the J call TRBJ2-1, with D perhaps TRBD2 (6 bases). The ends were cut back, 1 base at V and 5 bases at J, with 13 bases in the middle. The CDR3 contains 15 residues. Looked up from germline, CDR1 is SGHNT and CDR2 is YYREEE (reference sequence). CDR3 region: CASSLSLARNNEQFF. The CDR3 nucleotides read TGTGCCAGCAGCTTGAGTCTAGCGAGGAACAATGAGCAGTTCTTC.

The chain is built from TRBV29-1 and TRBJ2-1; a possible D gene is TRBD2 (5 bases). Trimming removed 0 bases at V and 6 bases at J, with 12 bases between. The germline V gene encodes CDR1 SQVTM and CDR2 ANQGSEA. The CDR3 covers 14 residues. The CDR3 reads CSVEDREAANEQFF. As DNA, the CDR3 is TGCAGCGTTGAAGATCGGGAAGCCGCCAATGAGCAGTTCTTC.

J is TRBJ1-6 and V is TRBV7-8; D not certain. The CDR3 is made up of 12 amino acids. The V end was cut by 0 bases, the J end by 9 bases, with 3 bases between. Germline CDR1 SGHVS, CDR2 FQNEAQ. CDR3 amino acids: CASSLARSPLHF. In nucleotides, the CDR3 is TGTGCCAGCAGCTTAGCCCGTTCACCCCTCCACTTT. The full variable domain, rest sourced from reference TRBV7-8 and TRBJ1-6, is GAGVSQSPRYKVAKRGQDVALRCDPISGHVSLFWYQQALGQGPEFLTYFQNEAQLDKSGLPSDRFFAERPEGSVSTLKIQRTQQEDSAVYLCASSLARSPLHFGNGTRLTVT.

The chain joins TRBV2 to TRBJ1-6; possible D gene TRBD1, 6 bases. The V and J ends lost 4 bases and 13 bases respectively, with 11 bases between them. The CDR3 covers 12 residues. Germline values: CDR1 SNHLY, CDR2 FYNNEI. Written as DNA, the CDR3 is TGTGCCAGCAGTGTACAGGGTACCCCCCTCCACTTT. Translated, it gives CASSVQGTPLHF.

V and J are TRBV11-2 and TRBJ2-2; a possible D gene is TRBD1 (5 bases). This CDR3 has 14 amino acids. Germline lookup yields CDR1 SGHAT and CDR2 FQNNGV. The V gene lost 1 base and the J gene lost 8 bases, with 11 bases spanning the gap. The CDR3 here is CASSLVGERGELFF. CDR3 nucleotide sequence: TGTGCCAGCAGCTTAGTAGGGGAAAGGGGGGAGCTGTTTTTT.

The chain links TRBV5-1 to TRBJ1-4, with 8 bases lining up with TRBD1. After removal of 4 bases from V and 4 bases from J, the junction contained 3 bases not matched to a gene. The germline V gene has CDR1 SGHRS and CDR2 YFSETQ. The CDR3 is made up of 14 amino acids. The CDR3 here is CASSGQGLNEKLFF. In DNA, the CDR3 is TGCGCCAGCAGCGGACAGGGACTTAATGAAAAACTGTTTTTT. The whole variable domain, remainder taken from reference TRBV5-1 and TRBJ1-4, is KAGVTQTPRYLIKTRGQQVTLSCSPISGHRSVSWYQQTPGQGLQFLFEYFSETQRNKGNFPGRFSGRQFSNSRSEMNVSTLELGDSALYLCASSGQGLNEKLFFGSGTQLSVL.

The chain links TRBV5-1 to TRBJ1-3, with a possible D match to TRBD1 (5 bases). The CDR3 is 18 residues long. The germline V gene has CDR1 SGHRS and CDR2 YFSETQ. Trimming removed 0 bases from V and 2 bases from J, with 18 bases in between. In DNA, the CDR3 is TGCGCCAGCAGCTTGGATCCCCAGGGCCCCACGGCTGGAAACACCATATATTTT. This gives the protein CASSLDPQGPTAGNTIYF.

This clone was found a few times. In DNA form, the CDR3 reads TGTGCCAGCTCACTTTTCGAGGGTTCCCCTGATGGCTACACCTTC. It is translated as CASSLFEGSPDGYTF. This rearrangement joins TRBV18 to TRBJ1-2, with D unresolved. V was pared by 4 bases and J by 6 bases, with 18 bases between. Germline values: CDR1 KGHSH, CDR2 LQKENI. The CDR3 has 15 residues.

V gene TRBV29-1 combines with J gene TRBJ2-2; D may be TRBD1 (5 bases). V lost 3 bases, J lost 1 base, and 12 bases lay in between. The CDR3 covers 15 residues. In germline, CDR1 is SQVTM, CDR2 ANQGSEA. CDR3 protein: CSVDLTVGNTGELFF. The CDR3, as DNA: TGCAGCGTTGACCTGACAGTTGGGAACACCGGGGAGCTGTTTTTT.

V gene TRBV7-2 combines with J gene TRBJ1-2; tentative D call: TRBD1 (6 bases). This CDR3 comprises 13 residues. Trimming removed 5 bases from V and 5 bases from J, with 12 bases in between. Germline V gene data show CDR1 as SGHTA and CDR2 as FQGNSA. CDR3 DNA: TGTGCCAGCAGCGAACTCGGACAGTATGGCTACACCTTC. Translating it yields CASSELGQYGYTF.

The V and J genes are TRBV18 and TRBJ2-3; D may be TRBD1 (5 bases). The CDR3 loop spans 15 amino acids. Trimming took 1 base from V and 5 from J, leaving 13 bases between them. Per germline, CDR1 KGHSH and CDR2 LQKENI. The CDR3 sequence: CASSPLTRDKDTQYF. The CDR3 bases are TGTGCCAGCTCACCACTGACCAGGGATAAAGATACGCAGTATTTT. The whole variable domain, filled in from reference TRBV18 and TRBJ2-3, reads NAGVMQNPRHLVRRRGQEARLRCSPMKGHSHVYWYRQLPEEGLKFMVYLQKENIIDESGMPKERFSAEFPKEGPSILRIQQVVRGDSAAYFCASSPLTRDKDTQYFGPGTRLTVL.

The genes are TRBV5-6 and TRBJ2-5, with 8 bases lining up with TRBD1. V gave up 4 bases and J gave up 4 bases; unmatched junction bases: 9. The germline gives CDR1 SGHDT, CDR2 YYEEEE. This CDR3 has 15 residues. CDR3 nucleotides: TGTGCCAGCAGCATTTCTGGACAGGGTGGAGAGACCCAGTACTTC. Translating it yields CASSISGQGGETQYF.

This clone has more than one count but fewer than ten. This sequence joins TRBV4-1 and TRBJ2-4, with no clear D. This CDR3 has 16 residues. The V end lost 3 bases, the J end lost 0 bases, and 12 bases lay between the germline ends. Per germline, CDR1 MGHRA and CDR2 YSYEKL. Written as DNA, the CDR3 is TGCGCCAGCAGCCAGGCCTGGGCTGTAGCCAAAAACATTCAGTACTTC. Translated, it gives CASSQAWAVAKNIQYF.

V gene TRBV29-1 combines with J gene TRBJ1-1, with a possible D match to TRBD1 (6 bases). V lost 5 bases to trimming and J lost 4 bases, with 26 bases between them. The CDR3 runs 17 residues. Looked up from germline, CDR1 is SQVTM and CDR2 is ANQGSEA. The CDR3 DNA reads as TGCAGCGTTCCCCATGGGTGGAAAAAGGGGGAGAGCACTGAAGCTTTCTTT. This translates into CSVPHGWKKGESTEAFF.

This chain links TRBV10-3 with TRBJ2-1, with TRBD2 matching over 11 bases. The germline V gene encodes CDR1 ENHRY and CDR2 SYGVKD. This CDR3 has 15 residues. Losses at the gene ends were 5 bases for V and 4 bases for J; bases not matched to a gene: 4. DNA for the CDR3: TGTGCCATCAGTTCCGGGACTAGCGGATACAATGAGCAGTTCTTC. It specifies CAISSGTSGYNEQFF.

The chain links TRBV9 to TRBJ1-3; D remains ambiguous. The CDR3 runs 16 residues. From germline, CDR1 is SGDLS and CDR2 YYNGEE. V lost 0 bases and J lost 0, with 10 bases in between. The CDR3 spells CASSVAAGSSGNTIYF. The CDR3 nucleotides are TGTGCCAGCAGCGTAGCGGCGGGGAGCTCTGGAAACACCATATATTTT.

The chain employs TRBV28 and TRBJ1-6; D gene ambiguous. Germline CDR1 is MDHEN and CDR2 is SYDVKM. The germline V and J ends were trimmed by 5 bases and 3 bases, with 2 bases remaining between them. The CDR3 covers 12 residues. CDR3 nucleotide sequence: TGTGCCAGCAGTCTCTATAATTCACCCCTCCACTTT. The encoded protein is CASSLYNSPLHF.